This T cell receptor beta chain emerged from a study of T cells in Graves' hyperthyroidism and ophthalmopathy. Background on the study: Blood from the periphery was taken at initial diagnosis, before any treatment.

CDR3 length equals 14 residues. Between the trimmed V and J ends, which lost 5 bases and 8 bases, there was a span of 16 bases. Germline CDR1 SGHNT, CDR2 YENEEA. This clonotype was detected ten times or more. The antigen is undetermined. Study-wide findings and caveats: Ophthalmopathy was model-predicted a median about 6.7 months pre-onset.

Researchers took RNA transcripts and amplified the TCR beta CDR3 regions from them. Using the HTBI primer set, a first-round RT-PCR was run on the TCR CDR3. Using its own MiXCR run on the multiplex PCR reads, TCRdb lists one record per CDR3 protein. This table holds 300,000 to 450,000 distinct CDR3 sequences, 15% to 18% found once. Any patient presenting with uncontrolled infection, other autoimmune disease, pregnancy or lactation was left out. The sequenced sample was blood. This rearrangement joins TRBV11-3 to TRBJ2-1, with D possibly called TRBD1 or TRBD2 (5 bases each). The TCR sequence derives from a woman younger than 30 with Graves' hyperthyroidism that later progressed to Graves' ophthalmopathy. CDR3 bases: TGTGCCAGCAGCCCTGGGGGTAGGGCCGATGAGCAGTTCTTC. This translates into CASSPGGRADEQFF.